This T cell receptor (beta chain) was documented in a study of early T cells in non-severe SARS-CoV-2 infection. This clonotype was seen only a few times. Antigen: not known. Individual cDNA molecules were tagged with unique molecular identifiers, the study reported. MiXCR, applied by TCRdb to the 5' RACE reads, yields one record per CDR3 protein. The data contain under 70,000 distinct CDR3 sequences, 4.5% to 7% of them seen just once; the ten biggest clones take up roughly 7.1%. Study-wide results and caveats: Lookups in VDJdb leaned toward anti-spike CD8 responses and missed private and CD4 specificities.

The CDR3 spans 14 residues. CDR1 and CDR2 (germline): MRHNA, SNTAGT. Losses at the gene ends were 0 bases for V and 7 bases for J; bases not matched to a gene: 1. The chain joins TRBV6-4 to TRBJ2-1, with 9 bases matching TRBD1. This TCR derives from an adult who was a healthcare worker with PCR-confirmed SARS-CoV-2 infection or an uninfected control (not recorded which). Source material: whole blood. CDR3 in DNA: TGTGCCAGCAGTGACTCCGGGACAGGGAATGAGCAGTTCTTC. Translation gives CASSDSGTGNEQFF.